Below, one TCR beta chain is given with its context. V dropped 4 bases and J dropped 7; count of bases not matched to a gene: 8. The length of the CDR3 is 15 residues. Germline V gene sequence: CDR1 LGHNA, CDR2 YSLEER. This entry belongs to a study of cytomegalovirus exposure and HLA in healthy donors. A multiplex PCR was run with 60 Vbeta primers and 13 Jbeta primers. Measured with immunoSEQ multiplex PCR; TCRdb has only the in-frame clones, and not every one. The table lists under 200,000 clones, more than 60% of them singletons, with about 3.4% in the top ten. Sequenced material: PBMCs. This clonotype was obtained from a female donor in good health and CMV-seronegative. V gene TRBV4-3 combines with J gene TRBJ2-2, with 8 bases that match TRBD2. For the CDR3, the DNA is TGCGCCAGCAGCCCGGGACTAGTGACGGGCGGGGAGCTGTTTTTT. Encoded protein: CASSPGLVTGGELFF.